The clone carrying this T cell receptor (beta chain) was observed at least ten times. The antigen remains unidentified. Uncontrolled infection, other autoimmune disease, pregnancy and lactation each barred patients from inclusion. Researchers took RNA transcripts and amplified the TCR beta CDR3 regions from them. An initial round of RT-PCR targeting the TCR CDR3 relied on the HTBI primer set. TCRdb analysed the multiplex PCR reads with MiXCR anew, one entry per CDR3 protein. The data show about 520,000 distinct CDR3 sequences, around a quarter seen once. The data were taken from a study of T cells in Graves' hyperthyroidism and ophthalmopathy. The study, taken as a whole, reports: Within blood appeared most thyroid clonotypes that had expanded above 0.001.

J lost 3 bases, V lost 4 bases, and 3 bases had no gene match. The CDR3 runs to 13 residues. Germline V gene sequence: CDR1 DFQATT, CDR2 SNEGSKA (reference sequence). The clonotype originates from a woman aged 25 to 39 with Graves' ophthalmopathy. The sequenced material came from blood. This rearrangement joins TRBV20-1 to TRBJ1-3; the match to TRBD1 covers 7 bases. CDR3 residues: CSATGQLGNTIYF. In DNA, the CDR3 is TGCAGTGCTACGGGACAGCTTGGAAACACCATATATTTT.